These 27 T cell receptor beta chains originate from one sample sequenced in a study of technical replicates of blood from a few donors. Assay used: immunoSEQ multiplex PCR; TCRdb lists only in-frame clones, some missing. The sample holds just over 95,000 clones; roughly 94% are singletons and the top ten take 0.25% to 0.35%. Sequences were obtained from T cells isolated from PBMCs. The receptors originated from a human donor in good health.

Written as DNA, the CDR3 is TGTGCCAGCAGCCGGGACAGGGACTACGAGCAGTACTTC. This sequence encodes CASSRDRDYEQYF. This sequence joins TRBV11-3 and TRBJ2-7; 9 positions agree with TRBD1. Per the germline V gene, CDR1 is SGHNT and CDR2 is YENEEA. The CDR3 is made up of 13 amino acids. J gave up 3 bases and V 5 bases, and 2 bases lay outside the gene matches.

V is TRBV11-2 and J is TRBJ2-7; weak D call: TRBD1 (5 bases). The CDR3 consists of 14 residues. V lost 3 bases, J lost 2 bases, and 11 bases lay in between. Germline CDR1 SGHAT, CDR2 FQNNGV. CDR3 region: CASSFDDSTYEQYF. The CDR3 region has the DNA TGTGCCAGCAGCTTTGACGACAGCACCTACGAGCAGTACTTC.

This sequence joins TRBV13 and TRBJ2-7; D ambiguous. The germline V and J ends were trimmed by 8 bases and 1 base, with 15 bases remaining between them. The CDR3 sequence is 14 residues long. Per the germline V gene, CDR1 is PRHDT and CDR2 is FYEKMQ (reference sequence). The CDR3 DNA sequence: TGTGCCAGCTTGCCATCTGACACGTCCTACGAGCAGTACTTC. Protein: CASLPSDTSYEQYF. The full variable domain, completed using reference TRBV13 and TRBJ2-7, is AAGVIQSPRHLIKEKRETATLKCYPIPRHDTVYWYQQGPGQDPQFLISFYEKMQSDKGSIPDRFSAQQFSDYHSELNMSSLELGDSALYFCASLPSDTSYEQYFGPGTRLTVT.

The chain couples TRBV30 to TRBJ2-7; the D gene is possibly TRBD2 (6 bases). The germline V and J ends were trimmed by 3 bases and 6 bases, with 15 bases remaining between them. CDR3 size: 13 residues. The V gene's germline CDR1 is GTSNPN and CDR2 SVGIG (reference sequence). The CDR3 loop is CAWRGLNGPEQYF. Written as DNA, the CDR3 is TGTGCCTGGAGGGGACTTAACGGCCCCGAGCAGTACTTC.

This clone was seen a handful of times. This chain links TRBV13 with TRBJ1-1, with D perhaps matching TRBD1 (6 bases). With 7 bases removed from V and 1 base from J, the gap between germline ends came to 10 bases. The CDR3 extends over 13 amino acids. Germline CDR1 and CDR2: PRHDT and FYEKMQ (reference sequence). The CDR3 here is CASNMDRNTEAFF. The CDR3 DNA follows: TGTGCCAGCAACATGGACAGGAACACTGAAGCTTTCTTT.

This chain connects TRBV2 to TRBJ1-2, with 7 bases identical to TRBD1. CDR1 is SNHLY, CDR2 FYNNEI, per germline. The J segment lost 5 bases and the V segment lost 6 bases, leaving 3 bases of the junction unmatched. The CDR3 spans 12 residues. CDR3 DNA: TGTGCCAGCAGACAGGGGAGGTATGGCTACACCTTC. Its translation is CASRQGRYGYTF.

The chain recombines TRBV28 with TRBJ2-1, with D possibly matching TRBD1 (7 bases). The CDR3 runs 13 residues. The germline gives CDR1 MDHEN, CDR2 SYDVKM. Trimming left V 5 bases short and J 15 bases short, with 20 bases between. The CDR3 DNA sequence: TGTGCCAGCAGTCCAAAAGGGAGGACAGGCTGGTTCTTC. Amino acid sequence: CASSPKGRTGWFF.

The DNA of the CDR3 is TGCGCCAGCAGCCCGATTAACAGCGGAAACACCATATATTTT. This encodes CASSPINSGNTIYF. The rearrangement uses TRBV5-1 and TRBJ1-3; no definite D call. Per germline, CDR1 SGHRS and CDR2 YFSETQ. The CDR3 length is 14 residues. With 4 bases removed from V and 4 bases from J, the gap between germline ends came to 12 bases.

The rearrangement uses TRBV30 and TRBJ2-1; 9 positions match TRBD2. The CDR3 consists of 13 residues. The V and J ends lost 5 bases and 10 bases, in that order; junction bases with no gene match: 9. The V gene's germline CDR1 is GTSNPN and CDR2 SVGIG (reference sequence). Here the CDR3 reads CAWVKTSGEEQFF. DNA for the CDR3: TGTGCCTGGGTAAAGACTAGCGGTGAAGAGCAGTTCTTC.

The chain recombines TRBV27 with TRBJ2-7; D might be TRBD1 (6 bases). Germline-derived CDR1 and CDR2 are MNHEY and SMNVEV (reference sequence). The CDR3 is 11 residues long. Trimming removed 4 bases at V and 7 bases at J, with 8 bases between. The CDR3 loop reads CASSYRAEQYF. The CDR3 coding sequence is TGTGCCAGCAGTTACAGGGCAGAGCAGTACTTC.

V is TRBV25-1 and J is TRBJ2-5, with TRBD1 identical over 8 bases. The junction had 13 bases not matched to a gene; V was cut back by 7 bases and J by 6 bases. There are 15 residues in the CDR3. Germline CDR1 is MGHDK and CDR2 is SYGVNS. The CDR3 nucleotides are TGTGCCAGCACTCCCACAGGGGGAGTAGTAAAGACCCAGTACTTC. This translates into CASTPTGGVVKTQYF.

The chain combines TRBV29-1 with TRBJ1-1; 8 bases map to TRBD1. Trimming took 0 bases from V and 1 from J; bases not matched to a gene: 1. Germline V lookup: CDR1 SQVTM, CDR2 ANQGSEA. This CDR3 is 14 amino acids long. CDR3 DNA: TGCAGCGTTGAAGAGGGGACAGGGAACACTGAAGCTTTCTTT. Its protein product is CSVEEGTGNTEAFF.

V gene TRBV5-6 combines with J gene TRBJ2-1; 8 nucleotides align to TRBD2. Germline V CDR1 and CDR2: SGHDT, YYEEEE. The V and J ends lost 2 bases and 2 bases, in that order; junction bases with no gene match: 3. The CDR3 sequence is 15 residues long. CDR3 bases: TGTGCCAGCAGCTTACTAGCGGAGACCTACAATGAGCAGTTCTTC. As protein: CASSLLAETYNEQFF.

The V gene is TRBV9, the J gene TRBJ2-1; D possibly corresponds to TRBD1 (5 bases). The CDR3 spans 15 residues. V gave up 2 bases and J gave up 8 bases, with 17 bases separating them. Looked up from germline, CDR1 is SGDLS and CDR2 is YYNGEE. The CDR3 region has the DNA TGTGCCAGCAGCGTTATTGTTGGGGCTGGGGATGAGCAGTTCTTC. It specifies CASSVIVGAGDEQFF.

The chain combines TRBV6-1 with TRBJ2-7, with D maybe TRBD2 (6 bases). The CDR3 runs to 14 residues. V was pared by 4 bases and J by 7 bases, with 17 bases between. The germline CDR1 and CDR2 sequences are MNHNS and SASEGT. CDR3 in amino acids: CASSGTNTWGEQYF. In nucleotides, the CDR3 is TGTGCCAGCAGTGGGACTAATACCTGGGGTGAGCAGTACTTC.

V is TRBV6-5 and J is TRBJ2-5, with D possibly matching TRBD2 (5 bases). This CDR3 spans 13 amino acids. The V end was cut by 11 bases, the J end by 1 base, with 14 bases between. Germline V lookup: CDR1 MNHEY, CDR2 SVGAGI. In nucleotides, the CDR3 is TGTGCCTCTACTGAGCGGTTCCAAGAGACCCAGTACTTC. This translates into CASTERFQETQYF.

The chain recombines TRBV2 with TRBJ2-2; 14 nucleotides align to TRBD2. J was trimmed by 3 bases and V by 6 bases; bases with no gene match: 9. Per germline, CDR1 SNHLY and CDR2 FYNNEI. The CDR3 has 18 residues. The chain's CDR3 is CASRGGLAGEPYTGELFF. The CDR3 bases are TGTGCCAGCAGGGGGGGACTAGCGGGAGAACCGTACACCGGGGAGCTGTTTTTT.

The CDR3 DNA reads as TGTGCCAGCAGCTTCCTGAGGGCGGGAGGAACAGATACGCAGTATTTT. Translation: CASSFLRAGGTDTQYF. This chain uses TRBV7-2 with TRBJ2-3; TRBD2 matches 8 bases. The CDR3 has 16 residues. The ends lost 3 bases at V and 3 bases at J; junction bases unmatched: 8. Germline CDR1 and CDR2: SGHTA and FQGNSA. Filled out from reference TRBV7-2 and TRBJ2-3, the complete variable domain reads GAGVSQSPSNKVTEKGKDVELRCDPISGHTALYWYRQSLGQGLEFLIYFQGNSAPDKSGLPSDRFSAERTGGSVSTLTIQRTQQEDSAVYLCASSFLRAGGTDTQYFGPGTRLTVL.

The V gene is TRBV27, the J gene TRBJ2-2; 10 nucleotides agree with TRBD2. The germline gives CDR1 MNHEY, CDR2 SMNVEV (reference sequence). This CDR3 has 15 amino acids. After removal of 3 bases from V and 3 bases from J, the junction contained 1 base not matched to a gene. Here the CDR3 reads CASSLTSGYTGELFF. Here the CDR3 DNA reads TGTGCCAGCAGTTTGACTAGCGGGTACACCGGGGAGCTGTTTTTT.

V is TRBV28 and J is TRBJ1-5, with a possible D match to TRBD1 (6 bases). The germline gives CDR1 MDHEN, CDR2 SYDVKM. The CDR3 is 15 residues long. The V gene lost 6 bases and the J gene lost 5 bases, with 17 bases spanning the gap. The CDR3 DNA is TGTGCCAGCAGGAGCCGGACAGCCTCTGATCAGCCCCAGCATTTT. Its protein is CASRSRTASDQPQHF.

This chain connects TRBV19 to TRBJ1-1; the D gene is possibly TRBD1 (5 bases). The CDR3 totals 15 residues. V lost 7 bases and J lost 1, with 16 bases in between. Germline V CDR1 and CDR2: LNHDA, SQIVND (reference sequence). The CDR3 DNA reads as TGTGCCAGTATAGTCCCCGGGAGGGGGAACACTGAAGCTTTCTTT. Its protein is CASIVPGRGNTEAFF.

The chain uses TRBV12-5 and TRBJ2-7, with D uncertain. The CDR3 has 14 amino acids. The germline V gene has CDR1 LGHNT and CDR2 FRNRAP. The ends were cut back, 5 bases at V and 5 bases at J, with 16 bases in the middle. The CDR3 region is CASGPGPGENEQYF. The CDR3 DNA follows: TGTGCTAGTGGTCCCGGTCCGGGTGAAAACGAGCAGTACTTC. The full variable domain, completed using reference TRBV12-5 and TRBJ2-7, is DARVTQTPRHKVTEMGQEVTMRCQPILGHNTVFWYRQTMMQGLELLAYFRNRAPLDDSGMPKDRFSAEMPDATLATLKIQPSEPRDSAVYFCASGPGPGENEQYFGPGTRLTVT.

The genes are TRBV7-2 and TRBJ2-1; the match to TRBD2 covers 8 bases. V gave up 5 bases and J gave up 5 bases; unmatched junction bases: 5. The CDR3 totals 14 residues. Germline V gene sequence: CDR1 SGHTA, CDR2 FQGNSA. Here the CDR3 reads CASSRSGSHNEQFF. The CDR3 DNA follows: TGTGCCAGCAGCCGAAGCGGGAGCCACAATGAGCAGTTCTTC.

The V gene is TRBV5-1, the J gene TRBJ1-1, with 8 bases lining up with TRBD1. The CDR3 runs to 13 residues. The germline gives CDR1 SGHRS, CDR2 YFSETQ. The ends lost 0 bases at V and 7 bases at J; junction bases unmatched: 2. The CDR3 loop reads CASSLGTGSEAFF. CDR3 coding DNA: TGCGCCAGCAGCTTGGGGACAGGGAGTGAAGCTTTCTTT.

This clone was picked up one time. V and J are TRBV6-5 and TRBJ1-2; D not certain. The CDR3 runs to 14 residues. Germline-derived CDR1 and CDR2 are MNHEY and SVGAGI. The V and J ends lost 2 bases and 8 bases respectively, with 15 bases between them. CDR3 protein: CASSYIRAGGGYTF. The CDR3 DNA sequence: TGTGCCAGCAGTTACATTCGGGCAGGAGGCGGCTACACCTTC.

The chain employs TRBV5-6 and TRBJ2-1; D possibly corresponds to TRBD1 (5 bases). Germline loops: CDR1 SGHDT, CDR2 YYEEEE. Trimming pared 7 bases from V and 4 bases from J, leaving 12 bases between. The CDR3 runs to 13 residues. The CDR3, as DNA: TGTGCCAGCGGCAACGGACATTACAATGAGCAGTTCTTC. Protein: CASGNGHYNEQFF.

The CDR3 DNA is TGTGCCAGCAGTGAATGGGAGAGCGGGTTGCCCTACAATGAGCAGTTCTTC. Its translation: CASSEWESGLPYNEQFF. The chain employs TRBV25-1 and TRBJ2-1; possibly TRBD2 for D (6 bases). V was pared by 1 base and J by 2 bases, with 15 bases between. Germline values: CDR1 MGHDK, CDR2 SYGVNS. The CDR3 is 17 residues long.